This TCR beta chain derives from a study of T cell repertoires in cytomegalovirus infection (dated by TCRdb to about 2019). For the wider study: Donor HLA type was relevant to the analysis, as public TCR beta signatures indicated carriage of CMV infection together with the matching HLA type. General study outcomes and caveats: In both this cohort and an independent cohort of a few hundred donors, the cumulative frequency of public TCR beta family members distinguished carriers of CMV infection plus the relevant HLA type. The ex vivo response was dominated by HLA-C-restricted CMV-specific TCR beta clonotypes, and the single most frequent clonotype in two of eight donors was supplied by these HLA-C-restricted clonotypes.

The listed sequencing device is Illumina HiSeq 1500. Through fastp at Q25 and MiXCR, TCRdb rebuilt clones from the public reads, retaining in-frame beta chains. Entries that share a CDR3 protein sequence are merged under the most common genes and DNA. The sample profile shows 200,000 to 300,000 distinct CDR3 sequences; approximately 14% of them were found once. Clones ranked in the top ten supply about 10% of the sample. This clonotype was counted ten times or more. Its cognate antigen has yet to be identified. No quality values exist for individual bases; no much larger clone is one base distant. The CDR3 goes from the cysteine to the phenylalanine over 14 residues. The sequence is cut down to CDR3 DNA, 42 bases in frame from base 1. The germline V gene specifies SGHAT as CDR1 and FQNNGV as CDR2. The germline V and J ends show losses of 5 bases and 5 bases respectively, and no gene match explains 6 bases of the junction.

This chain joins TRBV11-2 to TRBJ2-7; 10 of the junction bases match TRBD1. Sequencing was performed on PBMCs. The receptor's source is a human donor in good health (CMV status not recorded). Some clones in this sample may be carry-over from other donors' samples. For the CDR3, the sequence is CASSPGQGRDEQYF. The DNA reads as follows: TGTGCCAGCAGCCCGGGACAGGGGAGGGACGAGCAGTACTTC.